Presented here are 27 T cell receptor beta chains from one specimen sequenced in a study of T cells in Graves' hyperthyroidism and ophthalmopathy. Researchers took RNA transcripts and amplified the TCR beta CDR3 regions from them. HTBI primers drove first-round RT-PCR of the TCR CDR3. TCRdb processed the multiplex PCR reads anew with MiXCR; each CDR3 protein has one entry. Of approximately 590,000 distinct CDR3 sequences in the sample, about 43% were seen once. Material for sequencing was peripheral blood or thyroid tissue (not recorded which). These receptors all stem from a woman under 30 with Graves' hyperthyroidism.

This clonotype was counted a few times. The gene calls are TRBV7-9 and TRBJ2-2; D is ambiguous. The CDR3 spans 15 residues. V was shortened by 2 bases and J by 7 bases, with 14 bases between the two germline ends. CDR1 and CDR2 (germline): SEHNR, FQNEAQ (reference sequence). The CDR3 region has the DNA TGTGCCAGCAGCTTAAGTCAAGTAGTTCACGGGGAGCTGTTTTTT. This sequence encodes CASSLSQVVHGELFF.

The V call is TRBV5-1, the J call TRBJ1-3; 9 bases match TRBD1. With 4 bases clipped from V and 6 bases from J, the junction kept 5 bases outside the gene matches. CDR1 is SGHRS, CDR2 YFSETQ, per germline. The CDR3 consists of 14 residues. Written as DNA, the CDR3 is TGCGCCAGCAGCATAGGACAGGGGACAAACACCATATATTTT. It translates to CASSIGQGTNTIYF.

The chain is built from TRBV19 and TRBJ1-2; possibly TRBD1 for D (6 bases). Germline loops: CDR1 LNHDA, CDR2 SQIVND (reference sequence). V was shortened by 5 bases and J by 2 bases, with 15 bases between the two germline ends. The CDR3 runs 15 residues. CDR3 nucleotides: TGTGCCAGTAGTGCCGCGGACAGACCCAACTATGGCTACACCTTC. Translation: CASSAADRPNYGYTF.

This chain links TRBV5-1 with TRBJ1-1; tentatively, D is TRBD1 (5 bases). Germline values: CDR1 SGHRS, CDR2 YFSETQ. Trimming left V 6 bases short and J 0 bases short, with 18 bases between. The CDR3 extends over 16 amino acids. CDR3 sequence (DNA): TGCGCCAGCACCAGACGGATAGGGGAGGTGAACACTGAAGCTTTCTTT. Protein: CASTRRIGEVNTEAFF.

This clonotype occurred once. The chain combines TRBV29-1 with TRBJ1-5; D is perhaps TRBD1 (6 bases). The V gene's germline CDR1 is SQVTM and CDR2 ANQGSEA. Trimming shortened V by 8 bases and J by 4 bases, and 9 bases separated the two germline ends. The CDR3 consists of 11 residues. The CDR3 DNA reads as TGCAGCTCGCAGGGGAATCAGCCCCAGCATTTT. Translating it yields CSSQGNQPQHF.

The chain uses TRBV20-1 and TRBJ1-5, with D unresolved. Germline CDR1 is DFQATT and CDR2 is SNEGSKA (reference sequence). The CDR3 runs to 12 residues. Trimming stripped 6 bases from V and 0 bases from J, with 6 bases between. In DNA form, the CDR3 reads TGCAGTGCCACATATAGCAATCAGCCCCAGCATTTT. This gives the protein CSATYSNQPQHF.

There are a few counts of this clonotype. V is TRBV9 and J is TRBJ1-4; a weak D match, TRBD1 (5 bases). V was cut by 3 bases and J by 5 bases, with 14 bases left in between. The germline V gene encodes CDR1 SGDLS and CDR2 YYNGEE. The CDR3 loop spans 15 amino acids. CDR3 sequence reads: CASSAARDGNEKLFF. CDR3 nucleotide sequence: TGTGCCAGCAGCGCCGCCCGGGACGGAAATGAAAAACTGTTTTTT.

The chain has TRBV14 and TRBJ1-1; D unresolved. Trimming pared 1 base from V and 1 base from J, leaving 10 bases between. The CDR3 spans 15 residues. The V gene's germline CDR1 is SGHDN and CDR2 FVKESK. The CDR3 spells CASSQGFTGNTEAFF. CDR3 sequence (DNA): TGTGCCAGCAGCCAAGGGTTCACGGGGAACACTGAAGCTTTCTTT.

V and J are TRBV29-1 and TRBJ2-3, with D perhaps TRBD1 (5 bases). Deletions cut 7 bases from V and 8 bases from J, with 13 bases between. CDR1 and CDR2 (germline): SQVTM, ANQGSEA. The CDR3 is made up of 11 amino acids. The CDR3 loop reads CSGRVGVTQYF. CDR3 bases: TGCAGCGGCCGAGTAGGGGTTACGCAGTATTTT.

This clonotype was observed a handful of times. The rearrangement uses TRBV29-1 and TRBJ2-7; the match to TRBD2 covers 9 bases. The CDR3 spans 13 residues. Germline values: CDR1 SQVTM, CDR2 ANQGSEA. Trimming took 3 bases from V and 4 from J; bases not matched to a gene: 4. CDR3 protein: CSVELAGIYEQYF. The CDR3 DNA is TGCAGCGTTGAGCTAGCGGGAATTTACGAGCAGTACTTC.

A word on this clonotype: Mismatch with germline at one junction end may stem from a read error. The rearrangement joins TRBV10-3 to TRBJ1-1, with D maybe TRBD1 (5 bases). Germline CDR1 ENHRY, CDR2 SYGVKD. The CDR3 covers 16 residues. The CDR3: CASSYSRRGGETEAFF. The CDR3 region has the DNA TGTGCCAGCAGTTACTCCCGTAGGGGAGGGGAGACTGAAGCTTTCTTT.

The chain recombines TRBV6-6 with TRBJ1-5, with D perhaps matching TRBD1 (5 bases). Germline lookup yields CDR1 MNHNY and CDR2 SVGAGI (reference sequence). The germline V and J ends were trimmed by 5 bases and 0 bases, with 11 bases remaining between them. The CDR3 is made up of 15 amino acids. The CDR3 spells CASSPREVSNQPQHF. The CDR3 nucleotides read TGTGCCAGCAGTCCCAGGGAAGTTAGCAATCAGCCCCAGCATTTT.

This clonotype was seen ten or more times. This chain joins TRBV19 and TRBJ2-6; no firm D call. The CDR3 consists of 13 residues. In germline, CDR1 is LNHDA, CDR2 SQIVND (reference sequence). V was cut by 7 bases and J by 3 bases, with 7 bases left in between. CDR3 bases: TGTGCCAGTAAGAACTATGGGGCCAACGTCCTGACTTTC. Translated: CASKNYGANVLTF.

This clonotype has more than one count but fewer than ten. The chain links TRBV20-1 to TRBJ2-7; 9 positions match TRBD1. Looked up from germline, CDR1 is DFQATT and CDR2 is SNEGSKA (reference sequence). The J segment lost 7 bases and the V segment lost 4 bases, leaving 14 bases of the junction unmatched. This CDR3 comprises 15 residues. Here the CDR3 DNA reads TGCAGTGCTACGGGTACTACAGGGGGCTCGGGAGAGCAGTACTTC. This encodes CSATGTTGGSGEQYF.

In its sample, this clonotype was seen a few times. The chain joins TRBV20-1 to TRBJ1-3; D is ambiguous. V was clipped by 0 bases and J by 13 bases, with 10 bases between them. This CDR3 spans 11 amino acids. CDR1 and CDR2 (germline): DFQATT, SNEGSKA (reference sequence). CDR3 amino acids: CSARDQGLIYF. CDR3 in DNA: TGCAGTGCTAGAGACCAAGGCTTAATATATTTT.

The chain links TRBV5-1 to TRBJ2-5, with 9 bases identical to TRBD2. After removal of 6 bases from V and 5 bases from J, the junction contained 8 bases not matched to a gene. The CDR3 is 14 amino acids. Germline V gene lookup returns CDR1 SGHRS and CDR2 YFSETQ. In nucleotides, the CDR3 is TGCGCCAGCAAATTTAGCGGGAGAGGGGAGACCCAGTACTTC. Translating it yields CASKFSGRGETQYF.

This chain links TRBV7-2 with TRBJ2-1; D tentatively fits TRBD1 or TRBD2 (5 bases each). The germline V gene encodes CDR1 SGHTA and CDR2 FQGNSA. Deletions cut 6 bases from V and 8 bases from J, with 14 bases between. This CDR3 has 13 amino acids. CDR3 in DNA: TGTGCCAGCAGGGACACGGGATGGTATGAGCAGTTCTTC. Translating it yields CASRDTGWYEQFF.

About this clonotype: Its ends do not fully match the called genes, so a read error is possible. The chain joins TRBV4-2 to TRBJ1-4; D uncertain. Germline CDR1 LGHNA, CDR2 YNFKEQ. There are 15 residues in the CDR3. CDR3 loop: CANSLMGGSKEKLFF. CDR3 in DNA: TGTGCCAACAGCCTCATGGGAGGCAGCAAAGAAAAACTGTTTTTT.

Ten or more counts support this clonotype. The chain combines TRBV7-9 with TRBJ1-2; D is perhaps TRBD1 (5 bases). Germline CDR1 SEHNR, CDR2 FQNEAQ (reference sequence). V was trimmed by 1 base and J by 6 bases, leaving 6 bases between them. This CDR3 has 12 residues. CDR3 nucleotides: TGTGCCAGCAGCTTAGGGGACGATGGCTACACCTTC. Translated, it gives CASSLGDDGYTF.

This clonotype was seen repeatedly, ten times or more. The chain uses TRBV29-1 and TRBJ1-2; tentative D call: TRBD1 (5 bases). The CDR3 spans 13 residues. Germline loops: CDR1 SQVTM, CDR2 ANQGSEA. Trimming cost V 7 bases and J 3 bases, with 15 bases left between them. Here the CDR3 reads CSANYGRDYGYTF. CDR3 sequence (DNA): TGCAGCGCCAATTATGGCAGGGACTATGGCTACACCTTC.

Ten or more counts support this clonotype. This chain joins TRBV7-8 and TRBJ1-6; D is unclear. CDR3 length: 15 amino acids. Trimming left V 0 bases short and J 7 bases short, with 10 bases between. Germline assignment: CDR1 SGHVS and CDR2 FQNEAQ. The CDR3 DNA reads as TGTGCCAGCAGCTTAGCTAGGGAAAGGAATTCACCCCTCCACTTT. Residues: CASSLARERNSPLHF.

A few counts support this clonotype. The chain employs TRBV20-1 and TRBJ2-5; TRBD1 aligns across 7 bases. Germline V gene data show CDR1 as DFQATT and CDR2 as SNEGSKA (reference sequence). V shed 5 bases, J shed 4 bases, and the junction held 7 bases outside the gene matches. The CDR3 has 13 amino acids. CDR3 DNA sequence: TGCAGTGCTCCTCCGACAGGGACAGAGACCCAGTACTTC. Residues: CSAPPTGTETQYF.

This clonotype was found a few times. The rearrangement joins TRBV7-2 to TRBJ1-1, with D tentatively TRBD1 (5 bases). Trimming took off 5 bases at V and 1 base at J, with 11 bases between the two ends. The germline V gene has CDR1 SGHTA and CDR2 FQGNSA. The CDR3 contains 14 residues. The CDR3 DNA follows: TGTGCCAGCAGCGCCGACAGTCGGAACACTGAAGCTTTCTTT. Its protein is CASSADSRNTEAFF.

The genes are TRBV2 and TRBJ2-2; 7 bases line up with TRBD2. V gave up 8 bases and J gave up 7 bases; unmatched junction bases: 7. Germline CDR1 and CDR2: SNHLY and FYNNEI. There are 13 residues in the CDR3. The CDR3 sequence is CASAGLDYGELFF. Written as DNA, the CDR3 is TGTGCCAGCGCTGGACTAGACTACGGGGAGCTGTTTTTT.

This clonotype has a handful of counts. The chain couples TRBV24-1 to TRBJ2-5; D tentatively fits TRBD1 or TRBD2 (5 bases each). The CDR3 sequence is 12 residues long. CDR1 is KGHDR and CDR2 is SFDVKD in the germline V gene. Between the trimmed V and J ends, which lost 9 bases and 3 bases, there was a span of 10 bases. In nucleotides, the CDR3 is TGTGCCACCTTCCGGGGCGAAGAGACCCAGTACTTC. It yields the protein CATFRGEETQYF.

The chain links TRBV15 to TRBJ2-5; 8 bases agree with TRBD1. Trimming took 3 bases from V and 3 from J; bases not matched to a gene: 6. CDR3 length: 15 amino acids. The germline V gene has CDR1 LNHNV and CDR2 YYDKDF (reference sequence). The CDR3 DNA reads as TGTGCCACCAGCAGGACAGGGGCAAGTAAAGAGACCCAGTACTTC. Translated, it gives CATSRTGASKETQYF. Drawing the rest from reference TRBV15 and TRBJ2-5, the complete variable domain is DAMVIQNPRYQVTQFGKPVTLSCSQTLNHNVMYWYQQKSSQAPKLLFHYYDKDFNNEADTPDNFQSRRPNTSFCFLDIRSPGLGDTAMYLCATSRTGASKETQYFGPGTRLLVL.

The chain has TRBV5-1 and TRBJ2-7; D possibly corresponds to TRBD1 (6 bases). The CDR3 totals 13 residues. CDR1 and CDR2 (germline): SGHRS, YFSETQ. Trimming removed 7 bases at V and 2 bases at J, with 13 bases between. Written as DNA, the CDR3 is TGCGCCAGCGTCGGGACAAGGACCTACGAGCAGTACTTC. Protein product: CASVGTRTYEQYF.